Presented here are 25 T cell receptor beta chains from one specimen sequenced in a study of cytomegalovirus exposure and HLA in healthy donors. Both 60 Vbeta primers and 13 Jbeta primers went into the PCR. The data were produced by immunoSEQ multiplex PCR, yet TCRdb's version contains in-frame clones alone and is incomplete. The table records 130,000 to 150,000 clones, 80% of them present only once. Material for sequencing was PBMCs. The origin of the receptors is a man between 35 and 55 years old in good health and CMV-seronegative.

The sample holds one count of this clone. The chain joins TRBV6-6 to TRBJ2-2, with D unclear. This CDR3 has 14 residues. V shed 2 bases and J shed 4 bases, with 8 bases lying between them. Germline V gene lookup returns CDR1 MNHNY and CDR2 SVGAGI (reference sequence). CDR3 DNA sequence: TGTGCCAGCAGTTACGGCCTTGTCACCGGGGAGCTGTTTTTT. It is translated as CASSYGLVTGELFF.

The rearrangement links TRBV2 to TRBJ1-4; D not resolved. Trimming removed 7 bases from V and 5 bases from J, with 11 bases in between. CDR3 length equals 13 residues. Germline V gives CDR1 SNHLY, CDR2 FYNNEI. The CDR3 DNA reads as TGTGCCAGCATCGAACAACAAAATGAAAAACTGTTTTTT. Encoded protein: CASIEQQNEKLFF.

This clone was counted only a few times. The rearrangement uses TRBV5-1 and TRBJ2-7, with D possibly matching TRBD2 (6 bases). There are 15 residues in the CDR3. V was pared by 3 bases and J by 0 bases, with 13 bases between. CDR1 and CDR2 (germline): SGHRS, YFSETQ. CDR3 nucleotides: TGCGCCAGCAGCTGGGGACTCTCCGGCTCCTACGAGCAGTACTTC. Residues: CASSWGLSGSYEQYF. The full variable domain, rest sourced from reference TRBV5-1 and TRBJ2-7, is KAGVTQTPRYLIKTRGQQVTLSCSPISGHRSVSWYQQTPGQGLQFLFEYFSETQRNKGNFPGRFSGRQFSNSRSEMNVSTLELGDSALYLCASSWGLSGSYEQYFGPGTRLTVT.

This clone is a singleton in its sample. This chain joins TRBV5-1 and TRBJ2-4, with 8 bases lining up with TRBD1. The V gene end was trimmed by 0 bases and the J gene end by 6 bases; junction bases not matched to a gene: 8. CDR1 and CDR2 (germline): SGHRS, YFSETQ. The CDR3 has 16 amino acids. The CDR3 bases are TGCGCCAGCAGCTTGGGCCCGACAGGGGTAATAAACATTCAGTACTTC. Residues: CASSLGPTGVINIQYF.

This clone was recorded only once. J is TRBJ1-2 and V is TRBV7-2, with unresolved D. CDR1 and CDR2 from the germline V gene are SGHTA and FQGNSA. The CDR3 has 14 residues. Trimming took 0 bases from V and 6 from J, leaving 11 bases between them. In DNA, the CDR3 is TGTGCCAGCAGCTTAGCGTTTGGGAGGGATGGCTACACCTTC. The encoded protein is CASSLAFGRDGYTF.

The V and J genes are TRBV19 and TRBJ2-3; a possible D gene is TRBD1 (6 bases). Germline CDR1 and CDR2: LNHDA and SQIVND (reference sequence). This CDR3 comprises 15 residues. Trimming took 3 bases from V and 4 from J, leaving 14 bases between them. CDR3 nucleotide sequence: TGTGCCAGTAGTATCGCCAGGGGTTTTGCAGATACGCAGTATTTT. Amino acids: CASSIARGFADTQYF.

This CDR3 is CASSLQTATYEQYF. CDR3 bases: TGTGCCAGTAGTTTGCAGACAGCAACCTACGAGCAGTACTTC. This sequence joins TRBV19 and TRBJ2-7, with D possibly TRBD1 on 5 matching bases. CDR3 length: 14 residues. V dropped 5 bases and J dropped 2 bases, with 13 bases sitting between them. In germline, CDR1 is LNHDA, CDR2 SQIVND (reference sequence). Combining the CDR3 with reference TRBV19 and TRBJ2-7 gives the whole variable domain DGGITQSPKYLFRKEGQNVTLSCEQNLNHDAMYWYRQDPGQGLRLIYYSQIVNDFQKGDIAEGYSVSREKKESFPLTVTSAQKNPTAFYLCASSLQTATYEQYFGPGTRLTVT.

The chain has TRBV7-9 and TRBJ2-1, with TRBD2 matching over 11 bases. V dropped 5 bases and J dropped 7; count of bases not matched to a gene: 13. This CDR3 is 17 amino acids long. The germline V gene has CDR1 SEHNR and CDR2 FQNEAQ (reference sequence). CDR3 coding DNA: TGTGCCAGCAGCCCCGGGGTAGCGGGGGGGCCGATTAATGAGCAGTTCTTC. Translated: CASSPGVAGGPINEQFF.

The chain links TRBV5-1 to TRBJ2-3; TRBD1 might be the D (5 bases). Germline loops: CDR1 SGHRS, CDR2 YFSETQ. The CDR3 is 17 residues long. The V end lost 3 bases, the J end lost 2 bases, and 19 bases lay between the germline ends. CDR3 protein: CASSSRGSSMNTDTQYF. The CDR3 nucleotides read TGCGCCAGCAGCTCTAGGGGCAGTTCCATGAACACAGATACGCAGTATTTT.

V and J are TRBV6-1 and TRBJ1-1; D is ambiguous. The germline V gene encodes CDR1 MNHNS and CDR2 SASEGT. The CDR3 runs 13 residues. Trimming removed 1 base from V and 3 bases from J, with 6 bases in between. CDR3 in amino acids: CASSEEQYTEAFF. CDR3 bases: TGTGCCAGCAGTGAAGAACAGTACACTGAAGCTTTCTTT.

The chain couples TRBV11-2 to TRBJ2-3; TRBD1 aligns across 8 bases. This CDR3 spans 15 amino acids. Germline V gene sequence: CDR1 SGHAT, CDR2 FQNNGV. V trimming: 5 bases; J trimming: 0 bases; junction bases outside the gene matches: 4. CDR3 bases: TGTGCCAGCAGCACTGGACAGGGTAGCACAGATACGCAGTATTTT. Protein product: CASSTGQGSTDTQYF.

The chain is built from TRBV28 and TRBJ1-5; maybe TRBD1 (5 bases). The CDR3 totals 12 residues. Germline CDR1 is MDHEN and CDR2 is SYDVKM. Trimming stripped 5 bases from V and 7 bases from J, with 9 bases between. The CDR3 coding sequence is TGTGCCAGCAGTAGCGGGACCCAGCCCCAGCATTTT. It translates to CASSSGTQPQHF.

CDR3 loop: CASTKDRSSNQPQHF. CDR3 DNA sequence: TGTGCCAGCACCAAGGACAGGAGTAGCAATCAGCCCCAGCATTTT. The chain recombines TRBV6-1 with TRBJ1-5; 7 bases align to TRBD1. The CDR3 runs to 15 residues. The junction had 6 bases not matched to a gene; V was cut back by 7 bases and J by 0 bases. Germline V CDR1 and CDR2: MNHNS, SASEGT.

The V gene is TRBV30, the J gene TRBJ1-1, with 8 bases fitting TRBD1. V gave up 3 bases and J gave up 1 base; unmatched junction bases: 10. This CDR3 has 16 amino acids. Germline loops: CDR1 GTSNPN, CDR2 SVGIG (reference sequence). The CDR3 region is CAWSPGQGAANTEAFF. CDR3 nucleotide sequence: TGTGCCTGGAGCCCGGGGCAGGGGGCGGCGAACACTGAAGCTTTCTTT. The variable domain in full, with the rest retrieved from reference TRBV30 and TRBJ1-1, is SQTIHQWPATLVQPVGSPLSLECTVEGTSNPNLYWYRQAAGRGLQLLFYSVGIGQISSEVPQNLSASRPQDRQFILSSKKLLLSDSGFYLCAWSPGQGAANTEAFFGQGTRLTVV.

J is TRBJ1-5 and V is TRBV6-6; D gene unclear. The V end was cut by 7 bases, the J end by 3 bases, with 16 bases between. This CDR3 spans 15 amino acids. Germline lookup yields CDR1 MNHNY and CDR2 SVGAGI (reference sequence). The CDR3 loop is CASTPSTLANQPQHF. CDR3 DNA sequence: TGTGCCAGCACCCCCTCTACCCTCGCCAATCAGCCCCAGCATTTT.

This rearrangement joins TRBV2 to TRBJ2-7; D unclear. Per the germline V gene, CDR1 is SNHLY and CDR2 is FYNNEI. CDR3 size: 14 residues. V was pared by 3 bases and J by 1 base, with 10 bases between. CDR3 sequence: CASSDAGFSYEQYF. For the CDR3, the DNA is TGTGCCAGCAGTGACGCCGGGTTTTCCTACGAGCAGTACTTC.

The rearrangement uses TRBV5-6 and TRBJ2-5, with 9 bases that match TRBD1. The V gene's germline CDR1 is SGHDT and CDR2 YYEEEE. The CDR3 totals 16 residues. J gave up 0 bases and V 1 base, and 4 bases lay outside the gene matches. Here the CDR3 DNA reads TGTGCCAGCAGCTTGATGACAGGGGGGTACCAAGAGACCCAGTACTTC. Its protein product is CASSLMTGGYQETQYF. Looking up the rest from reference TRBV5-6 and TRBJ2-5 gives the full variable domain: DAGVTQSPTHLIKTRGQQVTLRCSPKSGHDTVSWYQQALGQGPQFIFQYYEEEERQRGNFPDRFSGHQFPNYSSELNVNALLLGDSALYLCASSLMTGGYQETQYFGPGTRLLVL.

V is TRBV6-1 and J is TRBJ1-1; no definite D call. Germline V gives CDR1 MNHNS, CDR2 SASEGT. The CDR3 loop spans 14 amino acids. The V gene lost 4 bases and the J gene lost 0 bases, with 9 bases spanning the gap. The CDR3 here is CASSVPQMNTEAFF. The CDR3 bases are TGTGCCAGCAGTGTGCCACAGATGAACACTGAAGCTTTCTTT.

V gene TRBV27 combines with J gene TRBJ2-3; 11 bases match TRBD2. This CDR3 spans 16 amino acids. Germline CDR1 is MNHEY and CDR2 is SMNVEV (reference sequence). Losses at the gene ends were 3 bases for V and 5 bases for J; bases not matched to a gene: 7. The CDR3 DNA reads TGTGCCAGCAGTTTCCTTAGCGGGGGGGCAGGAGATACGCAGTATTTT. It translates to CASSFLSGGAGDTQYF.

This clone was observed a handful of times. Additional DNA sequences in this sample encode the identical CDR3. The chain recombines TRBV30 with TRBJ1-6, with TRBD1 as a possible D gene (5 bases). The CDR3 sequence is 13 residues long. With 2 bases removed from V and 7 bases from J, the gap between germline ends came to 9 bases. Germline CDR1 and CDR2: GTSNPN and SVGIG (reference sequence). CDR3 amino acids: CAWSPQGNSPLHF. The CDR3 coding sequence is TGTGCCTGGAGTCCTCAGGGAAATTCACCCCTCCACTTT.

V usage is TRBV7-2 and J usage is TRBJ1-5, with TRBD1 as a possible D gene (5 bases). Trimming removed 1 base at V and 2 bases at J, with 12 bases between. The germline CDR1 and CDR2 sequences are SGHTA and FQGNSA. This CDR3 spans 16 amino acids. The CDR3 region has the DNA TGTGCCAGCAGCTTAGAACCAGGGTATGGCAATCAGCCCCAGCATTTT. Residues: CASSLEPGYGNQPQHF.

The CDR3 is CASSSDRGSNQPQHF. The CDR3 coding sequence is TGTGCCAGCAGCTCTGACAGGGGGAGCAATCAGCCCCAGCATTTT. J is TRBJ1-5 and V is TRBV7-2, with 9 nucleotides matching TRBD1. Germline assignment: CDR1 SGHTA and CDR2 FQGNSA. The CDR3 spans 15 residues. V dropped 4 bases and J dropped 1; count of bases not matched to a gene: 2.

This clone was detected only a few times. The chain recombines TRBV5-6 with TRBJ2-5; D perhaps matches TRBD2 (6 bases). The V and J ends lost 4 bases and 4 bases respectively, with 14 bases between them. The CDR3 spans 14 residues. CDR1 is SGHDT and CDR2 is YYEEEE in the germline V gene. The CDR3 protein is CASSLRAGRETQYF. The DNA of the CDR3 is TGTGCCAGCAGCCTCCGGGCGGGGCGAGAGACCCAGTACTTC.

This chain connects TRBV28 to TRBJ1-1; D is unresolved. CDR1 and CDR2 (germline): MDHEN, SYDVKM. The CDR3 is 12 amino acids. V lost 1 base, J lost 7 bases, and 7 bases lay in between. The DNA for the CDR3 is TGTGCCAGCAGTTTATTAGCGGGTGAAGCTTTCTTT. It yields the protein CASSLLAGEAFF.

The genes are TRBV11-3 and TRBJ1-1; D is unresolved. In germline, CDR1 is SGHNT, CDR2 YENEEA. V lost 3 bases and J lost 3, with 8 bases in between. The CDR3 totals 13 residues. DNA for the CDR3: TGTGCCAGCAGCTTTTACGGGGACACTGAAGCTTTCTTT. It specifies CASSFYGDTEAFF.